The 15 T cell receptor beta chains given below trace back to one sample, sequenced in a study of cytomegalovirus exposure and HLA in healthy donors. PCR amplification relied on 60 Vbeta primers (plus 13 Jbeta primers). Sequenced by immunoSEQ multiplex PCR; TCRdb stores in-frame clones only, minus some. Of around 160,000 clones listed, around 78% were seen once; the top ten hold roughly 3.1%. Sequenced sample: PBMCs. The source of these receptors is a middle-aged man in good health and CMV-seropositive.

The CDR3: CASSLGSGLTEAFF. CDR3 in DNA: TGTGCCAGCAGCTTAGGATCAGGGTTGACTGAAGCTTTCTTT. The chain employs TRBV7-9 and TRBJ1-1, with D perhaps matching TRBD1 (5 bases). The CDR3 has 14 residues. V gave up 1 base and J gave up 5 bases, with 11 bases separating them. The germline V gene encodes CDR1 SEHNR and CDR2 FQNEAQ (reference sequence). The variable domain in full, completed from reference TRBV7-9 and TRBJ1-1, reads DTGVSQNPRHKITKRGQNVTFRCDPISEHNRLYWYRQTLGQGPEFLTYFQNEAQLEKSRLLSDRFSAERPKGSFSTLEIQRTEQGDSAMYLCASSLGSGLTEAFFGQGTRLTVV.

The rearrangement links TRBV6-5 to TRBJ2-5; D unclear. The DNA matches TRBJ2-7 better at its end, which makes the J call doubtful. The CDR3 is 14 amino acids. Germline CDR1 and CDR2: MNHEY and SVGAGI. The CDR3 region is CASSYSSGNYEQYF. The CDR3 DNA sequence: TGTGCCAGCAGTTACTCGAGTGGTAACTACGAGCAGTACTTC.

The rearrangement links TRBV11-3 to TRBJ2-1, with a possible D match to TRBD2 (5 bases). Trimming took 3 bases from V and 7 from J, leaving 10 bases between them. The CDR3 extends over 13 amino acids. Germline V gene sequence: CDR1 SGHNT, CDR2 YENEEA. The CDR3 loop reads CASSLGGYNEQFF. The CDR3 bases are TGTGCCAGCAGCTTGGGCGGGTATAATGAGCAGTTCTTC.

V is TRBV9 and J is TRBJ2-7, with D tentatively TRBD2 (6 bases). Germline-derived CDR1 and CDR2 are SGDLS and YYNGEE. V shed 0 bases and J shed 6 bases, with 10 bases lying between them. The CDR3 has 13 residues. CDR3 bases: TGTGCCAGCAGCGTAGGCGGGGCTTCCGAGCAGTACTTC. Its protein product is CASSVGGASEQYF.

The rearrangement joins TRBV10-3 to TRBJ1-5; possible D gene TRBD1, 5 bases. Germline V CDR1 and CDR2: ENHRY, SYGVKD. Trimming removed 0 bases at V and 2 bases at J, with 14 bases between. The CDR3 consists of 17 residues. The CDR3 protein is CAISESAGKVGNQPQHF. The CDR3 region has the DNA TGTGCCATCAGTGAGTCTGCAGGGAAGGTGGGCAATCAGCCCCAGCATTTT.

The chain links TRBV18 to TRBJ2-7, with 9 positions matching TRBD1. The CDR3 extends over 19 amino acids. The V gene end was trimmed by 1 base and the J gene end by 0 bases; junction bases not matched to a gene: 13. The germline V gene has CDR1 KGHSH and CDR2 LQKENI. The CDR3 DNA reads TGTGCCAGCTCACCACTCCGGGACAGGGCAGTACTAGCCTCCTACGAGCAGTACTTC. Protein: CASSPLRDRAVLASYEQYF.

The V call is TRBV7-2, the J call TRBJ1-5; tentatively, D is TRBD1 (5 bases). In germline, CDR1 is SGHTA, CDR2 FQGNSA. The ends were cut back, 3 bases at V and 0 bases at J, with 9 bases in the middle. The CDR3 runs 15 residues. CDR3 in amino acids: CASSFSQGSNQPQHF. The CDR3, as DNA: TGTGCCAGCAGCTTCTCCCAGGGTAGCAATCAGCCCCAGCATTTT.

The genes are TRBV28 and TRBJ2-7, with TRBD2 as a possible D gene (5 bases). CDR1 is MDHEN and CDR2 is SYDVKM in the germline V gene. This CDR3 has 11 amino acids. V was shortened by 11 bases and J by 6 bases, with 14 bases between the two germline ends. The CDR3 protein is CASTNRGEQYF. CDR3 sequence (DNA): TGTGCCTCTACGAACCGGGGCGAGCAGTACTTC.

CDR3 DNA: TGTGCCACCAGCAGTCCGGGGAGTGAAGCTTTCTTT. Translating gives CATSSPGSEAFF. The rearrangement joins TRBV15 to TRBJ1-1; no clear D. Germline V gene sequence: CDR1 LNHNV, CDR2 YYDKDF (reference sequence). The CDR3 runs 12 residues. Trimming took 3 bases from V and 7 from J, leaving 9 bases between them.

This chain connects TRBV5-1 to TRBJ1-2, with a weak D call TRBD1 (6 bases). CDR3 length: 14 residues. The V end was cut by 4 bases, the J end by 1 base, with 11 bases between. Germline V gene lookup returns CDR1 SGHRS and CDR2 YFSETQ. In DNA, the CDR3 is TGCGCCAGCAGCGCCAGGACAGTTAACTATGGCTACACCTTC. Protein product: CASSARTVNYGYTF.

The table lists this clone with a count of one. The V and J genes are TRBV6-5 and TRBJ1-6, with D unclear. V lost 0 bases, J lost 7 bases, and 4 bases lay in between. The CDR3 contains 13 residues. The germline V gene encodes CDR1 MNHEY and CDR2 SVGAGI. CDR3 nucleotide sequence: TGTGCCAGCAGTTACTCCGAGAATTCACCCCTCCACTTT. Translating it yields CASSYSENSPLHF.

This clone was observed once. This chain connects TRBV6-1 to TRBJ2-6; TRBD1 matches 7 bases. J gave up 2 bases and V 10 bases, and 2 bases lay outside the gene matches. The CDR3 consists of 13 residues. CDR1 is MNHNS, CDR2 SASEGT, per germline. The CDR3 DNA is TGTGCCATGCAGGGGGCTGGGGCCAACGTCCTGACTTTC. It specifies CAMQGAGANVLTF.

The rearrangement joins TRBV5-4 to TRBJ2-7; 12 bases fit TRBD1. The CDR3 sequence is 16 residues long. The V and J ends lost 3 bases and 3 bases, in that order; junction bases with no gene match: 7. Germline CDR1 SGHNT, CDR2 YYREEE (reference sequence). CDR3: CASSSGTGGAFYEQYF. The CDR3 DNA reads TGTGCCAGCAGCTCTGGGACAGGGGGCGCCTTCTACGAGCAGTACTTC.

This chain links TRBV6-4 with TRBJ2-2, with a possible D match to TRBD1 (5 bases). The V end was cut by 7 bases, the J end by 4 bases, with 13 bases between. The CDR3 covers 14 residues. Germline CDR1 MRHNA, CDR2 SNTAGT. The CDR3 loop is CASTFSGFTGELFF. The CDR3 DNA follows: TGTGCCAGCACATTCTCAGGGTTCACCGGGGAGCTGTTTTTT.

This chain links TRBV11-2 with TRBJ1-2; D is unresolved. V dropped 5 bases and J dropped 4 bases, with 20 bases sitting between them. This CDR3 is built from 16 residues. CDR1 SGHAT and CDR2 FQNNGV come from the germline V gene. In DNA, the CDR3 is TGTGCCAGCAGCCCCCCCAGCGCCCGTTACTTCTATGGCTACACCTTC. Encoded protein: CASSPPSARYFYGYTF.